This is a list of T cell receptor beta chains from one sample in a study of neurological immune-mediated disorders. TCRdb ran MiXCR on the 5' RACE reads and lists one entry per CDR3 protein. The repertoire holds roughly 57,000 distinct CDR3 sequences, approximately 25% seen once, with about 4.3% in the top ten. Sequencing used PBMCs. These TCRs come from a man aged 55 to 70 with HTLV-1-associated myelopathy (HAM/TSP). The CDR3 runs from the conserved cysteine through the conserved F or W. The D gene is left open where the match is weak. Only part of the rows carry a size: once, few, many, or a class if the clone is expanded.

clone_size,j_call,v_call,cdr3_length,d_call,cdr3_nt,cdr3_aa
.,TRBJ2-5,TRBV29-1,13,.,TGCAGCGTTGAGGATCGGGGTTCGGAGACCCAGTACTTC,CSVEDRGSETQYF
many,TRBJ2-1,TRBV4-2,14,TRBD1,TGTGCCAGCAGCCAGGGTGACAGGGACAATGAGCAGTTCTTC,CASSQGDRDNEQFF
.,TRBJ2-5,TRBV5-6,11,.,TGTGCCAGCAGCTCCACGGGTAACCAGTACTTC,CASSSTGNQYF
.,TRBJ1-4,TRBV4-1,15,.,TGCGCCAGCAGCCAACTTGGGGGGACTAATGAAAAACTGTTTTTT,CASSQLGGTNEKLFF
few,TRBJ1-2,TRBV7-2,14,.,TGTGCCAGCAGCTCTACCACGGAACCTTATGGCTACACCTTC,CASSSTTEPYGYTF
many,TRBJ2-5,TRBV5-1,16,TRBD2,TGCGCCAGCAGCAGAACGGGACTAGCGGACGAGGAGACCCAGTACTTC,CASSRTGLADEETQYF
.,TRBJ2-1,TRBV11-2,13,.,TGTGCCAGCAGCCCCGATTCCTACAATGAGCAGTTCTTC,CASSPDSYNEQFF
.,TRBJ2-7,TRBV12-1,16,.,TGTGCCAGCAGCTGGGCCGGGACTAGCGGTCCCTACGAGCAGTACTTC,CASSWAGTSGPYEQYF
many,TRBJ2-7,TRBV5-1,14,.,TGCGCCAGCAGCCGCCCCGCGCAGCCGTACGAGCAGTACTTC,CASSRPAQPYEQYF
few,TRBJ2-2,TRBV4-1,14,.,TGCGCCAGCAGCCAAGACCCAAACACCGGGGAGCTGTTTTTT,CASSQDPNTGELFF
.,TRBJ2-7,TRBV12-3/TRBV12-4,15,.,TGTGCCAGCGGGTCGAGGAGGACTATCTCCTACGAGCAGTACTTC,CASGSRRTISYEQYF
many,TRBJ2-5,TRBV5-5,14,.,TGTGCCAGCAGCTTGCACGGGCTTCAAGAGACCCAGTACTTC,CASSLHGLQETQYF
many,TRBJ1-1,TRBV3-1,15,TRBD1,TGTGCCAGCAGCCCGCGGTGGCAGGGGGCTTCTGAAGCTTTCTTT,CASSPRWQGASEAFF
many,TRBJ1-1,TRBV5-5,14,.,TGTGCCAGCTTGGGGGTTACTGTGAACACTGAAGCTTTCTTT,CASLGVTVNTEAFF
.,TRBJ2-1,TRBV7-9,15,.,TGTGCCAGCAGCTCCCGACAGGTCTCCTACAATGAGCAGTTCTTC,CASSSRQVSYNEQFF
many,TRBJ2-1,TRBV5-1,16,TRBD2,TGCGCCAGCAGCTTTAGAGGTGCGGGAGTGGGCAATGAGCAGTTCTTC,CASSFRGAGVGNEQFF
many,TRBJ2-7,TRBV28,15,TRBD1,TGTGCCAGCAGCCGAGGGGGACAGGGGATCTACGAGCAGTACTTC,CASSRGGQGIYEQYF
many,TRBJ2-7,TRBV4-1,14,.,TGCGCCAGCAGCCAAGTAGACGGGCGGGACGAGCAGTACTTC,CASSQVDGRDEQYF
few,TRBJ2-2,TRBV11-2,15,TRBD2,TGTGCCAGCAGCCCGCGGCGGGGGGACACCGGGGAGCTGTTTTTT,CASSPRRGDTGELFF
.,TRBJ1-1,TRBV10-1,15,.,TGCGCCAGCAGTGAGTCTATTGGGCAGAACACTGAAGCTTTCTTT,CASSESIGQNTEAFF
many,TRBJ1-1,TRBV6-6,13,TRBD1,TGTGCCAGCGGCAGGGGGGTGAACACTGAAGCTTTCTTT,CASGRGVNTEAFF
many,TRBJ2-7,TRBV27,13,TRBD1,TGTGCCAGCGGACTTGGACAGGGTTACGAGCAGTACTTC,CASGLGQGYEQYF
.,TRBJ1-2,TRBV12-3/TRBV12-4,13,.,TGTGCCAGCAGCGGACAGTGTAACGATGGCTACACCTTC,CASSGQCNDGYTF
many,TRBJ2-2,TRBV6-6,15,TRBD1,TGTGCCAGCAGTTACGGATGGACAGGGGCCGGGGAGCTGTTTTTT,CASSYGWTGAGELFF
many,TRBJ2-5,TRBV6-5,17,.,TGTGCCAGCAGTCGATCCGCGGGGACAAGGGCTTTGGAGACCCAGTACTTC,CASSRSAGTRALETQYF
many,TRBJ1-5,TRBV3-1,9,.,TGTGCCAGCTGGAAGCCCCAGCATTTT,CASWKPQHF
.,TRBJ1-6,TRBV2,15,TRBD1,TGTGCCAGCAGTGTCGACAGGGCCTATAATTCACCCCTCCACTTT,CASSVDRAYNSPLHF
many,TRBJ2-5,TRBV5-1,19,TRBD2,TGCGCCAGCAGCGTTACTCCCGGGACTAGCGGGAGTTCTGGAGAGACCCAGTACTTC,CASSVTPGTSGSSGETQYF
many,TRBJ2-7,TRBV5-1,15,TRBD1,TGCGCCAGCAGCTTGACAGGGGGCTCAGGGGACGAGCAGTACTTC,CASSLTGGSGDEQYF
once,TRBJ2-1,TRBV20-1,11,.,TGCAGTGCCGGGTTTACGAATGAGCAGTTCTTC,CSAGFTNEQFF
medium-sized,TRBJ1-1,TRBV10-2,13,.,TGCGCCAGCCGGGACACTTCGAACACTGAAGCTTTCTTT,CASRDTSNTEAFF
many,TRBJ2-7,TRBV6-2/TRBV6-3,15,TRBD2,TGTGCCAGCAGCACTCGGACTAGCGGGAGATACGAGCAGTACTTC,CASSTRTSGRYEQYF
many,TRBJ2-2,TRBV12-3/TRBV12-4,16,TRBD2,TGTGCCAGCAGATTTAGCGGGCCACGGGGCACCGGGGAGCTGTTTTTT,CASRFSGPRGTGELFF
few,TRBJ2-1,TRBV10-2,15,TRBD2,TGCGCCAGCAGCCGGCTAGCGGGCGCCTACAATGAGCAGTTCTTC,CASSRLAGAYNEQFF
many,TRBJ1-1,TRBV7-2,14,.,TGTGCCAGCAGCCGCAATATGGCGAACACTGAAGCTTTCTTT,CASSRNMANTEAFF
many,TRBJ2-5,TRBV20-1,13,.,TGCAGTGCTAGCTGGACCGACGGGGAGACCCAGTACTTC,CSASWTDGETQYF
many,TRBJ2-3,TRBV5-1,15,TRBD1,TGCGCCAGCAGTTCTAGGGGACAGGGAGCAGATACGCAGTATTTT,CASSSRGQGADTQYF
many,TRBJ1-1,TRBV6-5,15,TRBD1,TGTGCCAGCAGTCGCCGGGACAGGGGGAACACTGAAGCTTTCTTT,CASSRRDRGNTEAFF
few,TRBJ2-1,TRBV20-1,14,TRBD2,TGCAGTGCTACGGGACTAGCGGGAGGTGGAGAGCAGTTCTTC,CSATGLAGGGEQFF
.,TRBJ2-3,TRBV12-3/TRBV12-4,13,.,TGTGCCAGCAGTTGGTCAGACACAGATACGCAGTATTTT,CASSWSDTDTQYF
many,TRBJ2-5,TRBV5-1,16,TRBD2,TGCGCCAGCAGCCCGGGACTAGCGGGGGGCCAAGAGACCCAGTACTTC,CASSPGLAGGQETQYF
many,TRBJ2-1,TRBV4-1,16,TRBD1,TGCGCCAGCAGCCAAGTAGCACAGGGGGCTGGGGATGAGCAGTTCTTC,CASSQVAQGAGDEQFF
once,TRBJ2-7,TRBV29-1,14,TRBD1,TGCAGCGTTGAAGAACCGGGACAGATATACGAGCAGTACTTC,CSVEEPGQIYEQYF
few,TRBJ2-3,TRBV3-1,22,.,TGTGCCAGCAGCCAACGTGTAGGTCGGGGTGATAGCCGGAGGGCCTTAGGGGATACGCAGTATTTT,CASSQRVGRGDSRRALGDTQYF
many,TRBJ2-1,TRBV5-1,14,.,TGCGCCAGCAGCCCCTGGACCGGACTCAATGAGCAGTTCTTC,CASSPWTGLNEQFF